These 13 T cell receptor beta chains were sequenced from one sample in a study of PD-1 blockade in classical Hodgkin lymphoma. Sequencing used immunoSEQ multiplex PCR; TCRdb keeps in-frame clones, though not all of them. Of around 40,000 clones in the sample, 77% were seen once. The time point here: cycle 4 day 1 (C4D1), after 5 to 7 weeks of nivolumab. Each and every patient relapsed after autologous stem cell transplantation, and patients got differing brentuximab vedotin exposure. Sequences were derived from peripheral blood mononuclear cells (PBMCs), sampled before the fourth cycle of nivolumab. These receptors came from a human donor with classical Hodgkin lymphoma.

In regard to this clone: This CDR3 is also generated by other DNA sequences in the sample. The rearrangement joins TRBV4-2 to TRBJ1-5; weak D call: TRBD1 (6 bases). The CDR3 has 15 amino acids. V lost 0 bases and J lost 1, with 7 bases in between. From germline, CDR1 is LGHNA and CDR2 YNFKEQ. CDR3 sequence reads: CASSQDQGSNQPQHF. CDR3 bases: TGTGCCAGCAGCCAAGATCAGGGGAGCAATCAGCCCCAGCATTTT.

V gene TRBV4-3 combines with J gene TRBJ2-5; TRBD1 matches at 9 bases. The assigned J gene may be wrong: the sequence end matches TRBJ2-7 better. Germline V gene sequence: CDR1 LGHNA, CDR2 YSLEER. This CDR3 spans 15 amino acids. DNA of the CDR3: TGCGCCAGCAGCCTCTGGACAGGGGTCTCCTACGAGCAGTACTTC. Encoded protein: CASSLWTGVSYEQYF.

The gene calls are TRBV11-2 and TRBJ1-1; D gene ambiguous. The V end was cut by 1 base, the J end by 0 bases, with 12 bases between. Germline CDR1 SGHAT, CDR2 FQNNGV. CDR3 length: 16 amino acids. The chain's CDR3 is CASSLVVGILNTEAFF. The DNA for the CDR3 is TGTGCCAGCAGCTTAGTGGTAGGAATTTTGAACACTGAAGCTTTCTTT.

This clone appeared once. This sequence joins TRBV4-2 and TRBJ2-6, with no clear D. The V gene lost 8 bases and the J gene lost 0 bases, with 14 bases spanning the gap. CDR1 and CDR2 (germline): LGHNA, YNFKEQ. The CDR3 length is 16 residues. CDR3 protein: CASLGRNSSGANVLTF. Here the CDR3 DNA reads TGTGCCAGCCTAGGGCGGAACTCCTCTGGGGCCAACGTCCTGACTTTC.

The chain couples TRBV30 to TRBJ1-1; TRBD1 matches 11 bases. After removal of 2 bases from V and 4 bases from J, the junction contained 12 bases not matched to a gene. The CDR3 contains 17 residues. CDR1 is GTSNPN, CDR2 SVGIG, per germline (reference sequence). The DNA for the CDR3 is TGTGCCTGGAGTCTTAGGACAGGGGGCTTTCTTGGCACTGAAGCTTTCTTT. As protein: CAWSLRTGGFLGTEAFF.

This chain joins TRBV7-2 and TRBJ2-7; tentatively, D is TRBD1 (6 bases). Between the trimmed V and J ends, which lost 6 bases and 2 bases, there was a span of 8 bases. CDR1 is SGHTA, CDR2 FQGNSA, per germline. The CDR3 is 12 amino acids. This CDR3 is CASSRDTYEQYF. DNA of the CDR3: TGTGCCAGCAGTCGGGACACCTACGAGCAGTACTTC.

The chain combines TRBV25-1 with TRBJ1-2, with D perhaps matching TRBD1 (5 bases). Trimming pared 1 base from V and 5 bases from J, leaving 14 bases between. Germline values: CDR1 MGHDK, CDR2 SYGVNS. The CDR3 runs 15 residues. The CDR3 loop reads CASSELNDRGYGYTF. DNA of the CDR3: TGTGCCAGCAGTGAATTGAACGATCGGGGGTATGGCTACACCTTC.

The chain uses TRBV7-9 and TRBJ2-6; 7 bases map to TRBD1. Germline loops: CDR1 SEHNR, CDR2 FQNEAQ (reference sequence). After removal of 6 bases from V and 0 bases from J, the junction contained 5 bases not matched to a gene. The CDR3 loop spans 16 amino acids. CDR3 sequence reads: CASSWGQHSGANVLTF. CDR3 bases: TGTGCCAGCAGTTGGGGACAGCACTCTGGGGCCAACGTCCTGACTTTC.

This chain uses TRBV5-6 with TRBJ1-6, with D perhaps TRBD1 (5 bases). Germline V gene data show CDR1 as SGHDT and CDR2 as YYEEEE. The CDR3 spans 12 residues. With 2 bases removed from V and 9 bases from J, the gap between germline ends came to 6 bases. The CDR3 sequence: CASSLGTSPLHF. The CDR3 DNA is TGTGCCAGCAGCTTAGGGACTTCACCCCTCCACTTT.

The genes are TRBV5-1 and TRBJ1-1, with D unclear. CDR3 length: 13 amino acids. Germline loops: CDR1 SGHRS, CDR2 YFSETQ. Trimming pared 4 bases from V and 4 bases from J, leaving 11 bases between. The CDR3 is CASSLERATEAFF. DNA of the CDR3: TGCGCCAGCAGCCTAGAGAGGGCCACTGAAGCTTTCTTT.

This chain connects TRBV2 to TRBJ1-2; no firm D call. From germline, CDR1 is SNHLY and CDR2 FYNNEI. The CDR3 runs 13 residues. Trimming shortened V by 1 base and J by 4 bases, and 7 bases separated the two germline ends. Written as DNA, the CDR3 is TGTGCCAGCAGTGAAGAGGCACCCTATGGCTACACCTTC. It encodes CASSEEAPYGYTF.

This chain uses TRBV5-1 with TRBJ2-5; 11 positions match TRBD2. The V gene's germline CDR1 is SGHRS and CDR2 YFSETQ. The CDR3 length is 16 residues. With 0 bases clipped from V and 5 bases from J, the junction kept 6 bases outside the gene matches. CDR3 nucleotides: TGCGCCAGCAGCTTGGCCCTAGCGGGGGGCTTGGAGACCCAGTACTTC. Translating it yields CASSLALAGGLETQYF.

CDR3 in amino acids: CSGRGGNTIYF. As DNA, the CDR3 is TGCAGCGGGAGGGGTGGAAACACCATATATTTT. The chain is built from TRBV29-1 and TRBJ1-3, with D maybe TRBD1 (5 bases). Deletions cut 7 bases from V and 3 bases from J, with 7 bases between. The CDR3 is made up of 11 amino acids. Germline V gene lookup returns CDR1 SQVTM and CDR2 ANQGSEA.